This T cell receptor beta chain was captured in a study of blood T cells in healthy people across ages. This CDR3 has 16 amino acids. Losses at the gene ends were 5 bases for V and 1 base for J; bases not matched to a gene: 7. Germline CDR1 is SEHNR and CDR2 is FQNEAQ (reference sequence). Broader study findings: Estimates drawn from one million T cells were deemed to understate diversity.

Worth noting for this clonotype: Its antigen is as yet unknown.

The authors ran a second PCR of about 6 to 11 cycles using a sample-barcoded 5' primer and a J-beta primer mix. Template switching added a 12-random-nucleotide identifier to every cDNA molecule. TCRdb processed the 5' RACE reads anew with MiXCR; each CDR3 protein has one entry. The sample shows just under 750,000 distinct CDR3 sequences, about 20% of them seen only once. The clonotype comes from a man in his 70s in good health. Sequencing input: blood. The chain employs TRBV7-9 and TRBJ1-5; TRBD1 matches 8 bases. The CDR3 is CASSHRTGTSNQPQHF. The CDR3 DNA sequence: TGTGCCAGCAGCCACCGGACAGGGACCAGCAATCAGCCCCAGCATTTT.